The 31 T cell receptor beta chains presented below share a single source sample, sequenced in a study of cytotoxic CD8 clonotypes in ibrutinib-treated CLL. Sequencing was performed with immunoSEQ multiplex PCR; in TCRdb, only in-frame clones are kept and a portion is missing. This sample has approximately 22,000 clones, with around 70% found just once. The material sequenced was PBMCs, taken before ibrutinib treatment. Receptor source: a human donor with chronic lymphocytic leukemia.

CDR3 residues: CASSFKTGFDATQYF. As DNA, the CDR3 is TGTGCCAGCAGTTTTAAGACAGGTTTTGATGCGACCCAGTACTTC. This chain joins TRBV6-5 and TRBJ2-5, with a possible D match to TRBD1 (6 bases). The CDR3 runs 15 residues. V lost 4 bases to trimming and J lost 7 bases, with 19 bases between them. Germline values: CDR1 MNHEY, CDR2 SVGAGI.

This clone was counted a few times. V gene TRBV7-3 combines with J gene TRBJ2-1; TRBD2 agrees at 13 bases. Germline CDR1 and CDR2: SGHTA and FQGTGA. V lost 3 bases, J lost 5 bases, and 1 base stayed unmatched. The length of the CDR3 is 15 residues. CDR3 loop: CASSFGLAGDNEQFF. The CDR3 coding sequence is TGTGCCAGCAGCTTTGGACTAGCGGGAGACAATGAGCAGTTCTTC.

This chain connects TRBV9 to TRBJ2-7; D gene uncertain. The germline V gene has CDR1 SGDLS and CDR2 YYNGEE. The length of the CDR3 is 16 residues. The V and J ends lost 3 bases and 2 bases respectively, with 18 bases between them. In DNA form, the CDR3 reads TGTGCCAGCAGCGCCCAGTGTGGAGAGTCAACCTACGAGCAGTACTTC. This translates into CASSAQCGESTYEQYF.

The chain carries TRBV27 and TRBJ2-2; no definite D call. Trimming took 4 bases from V and 4 from J, leaving 7 bases between them. The CDR3 extends over 13 amino acids. CDR1 and CDR2 from the germline V gene are MNHEY and SMNVEV (reference sequence). CDR3 residues: CASSWGRTGELFF. CDR3 sequence (DNA): TGTGCCAGCAGTTGGGGTCGCACCGGGGAGCTGTTTTTT.

The chain links TRBV7-3 to TRBJ1-5, with D unclear. V was clipped by 2 bases and J by 4 bases, with 6 bases between them. Germline V gives CDR1 SGHTA, CDR2 FQGTGA. The CDR3 has 13 residues. CDR3 region: CASSLVQNQPQHF. In DNA, the CDR3 is TGTGCCAGCAGCTTAGTCCAAAATCAGCCCCAGCATTTT.

The chain links TRBV10-3 to TRBJ1-5; D perhaps matches TRBD1 (5 bases). Germline lookup yields CDR1 ENHRY and CDR2 SYGVKD. Deletions cut 8 bases from V and 4 bases from J, with 12 bases between. This CDR3 spans 13 amino acids. CDR3 coding DNA: TGTGCCATCGGGCTTGGGGGGAATCAGCCCCAGCATTTT. It encodes CAIGLGGNQPQHF.

The gene calls are TRBV28 and TRBJ2-7; 9 bases line up with TRBD2. In germline, CDR1 is MDHEN, CDR2 SYDVKM. The CDR3 has 14 amino acids. The V segment lost 4 bases and the J segment 4 bases; nucleotides outside the gene matches: 5. DNA for the CDR3: TGTGCCAGCAGTTCTAGGCGGGAGGGTTACGAGCAGTACTTC. This codes for CASSSRREGYEQYF.

The chain is built from TRBV30 and TRBJ2-4; the D is unclear. Germline V gene sequence: CDR1 GTSNPN, CDR2 SVGIG (reference sequence). The CDR3 covers 14 residues. The germline V and J ends were trimmed by 2 bases and 1 base, with 9 bases remaining between them. Here the CDR3 DNA reads TGTGCCTGGAGTAATGGGATCGCCAAAAACATTCAGTACTTC. Translation gives CAWSNGIAKNIQYF.

V usage is TRBV6-1 and J usage is TRBJ2-7; D ambiguous. The germline V gene encodes CDR1 MNHNS and CDR2 SASEGT. The CDR3 sequence is 11 residues long. V was pared by 8 bases and J by 3 bases, with 8 bases between. CDR3 coding DNA: TGTGCCAGCTTTAGAGGCTACGAGCAGTACTTC. Translated, it gives CASFRGYEQYF.

The rearrangement uses TRBV7-3 and TRBJ2-7; D is unclear. The V end was cut by 1 base, the J end by 2 bases, with 9 bases between. Germline CDR1 SGHTA, CDR2 FQGTGA. The CDR3 loop spans 14 amino acids. The CDR3 sequence: CASSLKAGTYEQYF. The DNA of the CDR3 is TGTGCCAGCAGCTTAAAAGCAGGAACCTACGAGCAGTACTTC.

The chain joins TRBV6-1 to TRBJ1-1; no clear D. Trimming left V 2 bases short and J 3 bases short, with 10 bases between. The CDR3 totals 14 residues. Germline V gives CDR1 MNHNS, CDR2 SASEGT. The CDR3 DNA reads as TGTGCCAGCAGTGAACCTCAGGAGTACACTGAAGCTTTCTTT. Protein: CASSEPQEYTEAFF.

The chain recombines TRBV5-5 with TRBJ1-6, with TRBD1 matching 7 bases. With V trimmed by 1 base and J by 4 bases, 2 bases remained unmatched. Germline V gene data show CDR1 as SGHKS and CDR2 as YYEKEE (reference sequence). The CDR3 has 15 amino acids. Here the CDR3 DNA reads TGTGCCAGCAGCTTGACAGGGGATTATAATTCACCCCTCCACTTT. Its protein product is CASSLTGDYNSPLHF.

The chain joins TRBV14 to TRBJ2-3, with 12 bases matching TRBD2. Germline-derived CDR1 and CDR2 are SGHDN and FVKESK. The CDR3 has 16 amino acids. Trimming took 4 bases from V and 2 from J; bases not matched to a gene: 4. The chain's CDR3 is CASSRLAGGDTDTQYF. CDR3 bases: TGTGCCAGCAGCCGGCTAGCGGGAGGGGACACAGATACGCAGTATTTT. Using reference TRBV14 and TRBJ2-3 for the parts outside the CDR3, the full variable domain is EAGVTQFPSHSVIEKGQTVTLRCDPISGHDNLYWYRRVMGKEIKFLLHFVKESKQDESGMPNNRFLAERTGGTYSTLKVQPAELEDSGVYFCASSRLAGGDTDTQYFGPGTRLTVL.

This clone was seen more than once but under ten times. This chain links TRBV19 with TRBJ1-5; TRBD1 matches at 8 bases. Germline CDR1 reads LNHDA; CDR2 reads SQIVND (reference sequence). The length of the CDR3 is 15 residues. With 7 bases clipped from V and 2 bases from J, the junction kept 7 bases outside the gene matches. CDR3 region: CASNTGGVGNQPQHF. Written as DNA, the CDR3 is TGTGCCAGTAACACAGGGGGTGTTGGCAATCAGCCCCAGCATTTT.

This chain links TRBV15 with TRBJ2-1; D may match TRBD1 or TRBD2 (5 bases each). Germline V CDR1 and CDR2: LNHNV, YYDKDF (reference sequence). Trimming cost V 1 base and J 0 bases, with 10 bases left between them. This CDR3 spans 16 amino acids. The chain's CDR3 is CATSRVPGSSYNEQFF. The CDR3 DNA reads TGTGCCACCAGCAGAGTACCAGGGAGCTCCTACAATGAGCAGTTCTTC.

The chain couples TRBV5-1 to TRBJ1-1, with 7 bases lining up with TRBD1. J gave up 3 bases and V 1 base, and 0 bases lay outside the gene matches. Germline CDR1 reads SGHRS; CDR2 reads YFSETQ. The CDR3 runs 13 residues. CDR3 amino acids: CASSLQGDTEAFF. CDR3 coding DNA: TGCGCCAGCAGCTTGCAGGGGGACACTGAAGCTTTCTTT.

V and J are TRBV21-1 and TRBJ2-5. TRBV21-1 corresponds to a pseudogene. The CDR3 extends over 16 amino acids. The CDR3 nucleotides are TGTGCCAGCAGCAAAGGACCCCGGGGGCAACAAGAGACCCAGTACTTC. Its protein product is CASSKGPRGQQETQYF.

This clone was recorded once. The chain couples TRBV7-2 to TRBJ2-5; 7 nucleotides agree with TRBD2. The CDR3 totals 17 residues. Per germline, CDR1 SGHTA and CDR2 FQGNSA. V dropped 0 bases and J dropped 5; count of bases not matched to a gene: 12. CDR3 sequence: CASSLAGGLPPRETQYF. The CDR3 coding sequence is TGTGCCAGCAGCTTAGCGGGAGGGCTCCCCCCCCGGGAGACCCAGTACTTC.

The rearrangement links TRBV18 to TRBJ1-5; D is perhaps TRBD1 (5 bases). The CDR3 runs to 15 residues. V shed 2 bases and J shed 0 bases, with 8 bases lying between them. Germline loops: CDR1 KGHSH, CDR2 LQKENI. The CDR3 reads CASSPTGTSNQPQHF. The CDR3 DNA follows: TGTGCCAGCTCACCAACGGGGACTAGCAATCAGCCCCAGCATTTT.

This clone was detected a few times. The chain uses TRBV28 and TRBJ2-7, with D possibly TRBD2 on 5 matching bases. V was trimmed by 8 bases and J by 4 bases, leaving 9 bases between them. This CDR3 spans 11 amino acids. The germline CDR1 and CDR2 sequences are MDHEN and SYDVKM. DNA for the CDR3: TGTGCCAGCGGGAGAGCATACGAGCAGTACTTC. This encodes CASGRAYEQYF.

The chain employs TRBV7-1 and TRBJ2-3; D gene unclear. TRBV7-1 is designated an ORF whose function remains uncertain. This CDR3 contains 14 residues. V lost 4 bases to trimming and J lost 1 base, with 9 bases between them. CDR3 in amino acids: CASSLNSGTDTQYF. DNA of the CDR3: TGTGCCAGCAGCTTAAATAGTGGCACAGATACGCAGTATTTT.

The CDR3 here is CASSAGGGTDTQYF. The CDR3 DNA follows: TGTGCCAGTTCCGCAGGGGGTGGCACAGATACGCAGTATTTT. The gene calls are TRBV19 and TRBJ2-3, with 7 bases aligning to TRBD1. Germline V gives CDR1 LNHDA, CDR2 SQIVND (reference sequence). After removal of 8 bases from V and 1 base from J, the junction contained 6 bases not matched to a gene. The CDR3 sequence is 14 residues long.

This chain joins TRBV29-1 and TRBJ1-3; D gene uncertain. The CDR3 sequence is 13 residues long. CDR1 and CDR2 from the germline V gene are SQVTM and ANQGSEA. With 6 bases removed from V and 1 base from J, the gap between germline ends came to 10 bases. Written as DNA, the CDR3 is TGCAGCGTCGCAACACAATCTGGAAACACCATATATTTT. Its translation is CSVATQSGNTIYF.

This clone was observed a handful of times. The chain links TRBV9 to TRBJ2-7, with D perhaps assigned TRBD1 or TRBD2 (6 bases each). V gave up 5 bases and J gave up 0 bases, with 15 bases separating them. The length of the CDR3 is 15 residues. Per germline, CDR1 SGDLS and CDR2 YYNGEE. The CDR3 DNA reads TGTGCCAGCAGTATGGGTGGGGGGCTCTCCTACGAGCAGTACTTC. It encodes CASSMGGGLSYEQYF.

The chain uses TRBV19 and TRBJ1-1, with a tentative D call TRBD1 (5 bases). The CDR3 is 15 amino acids. With 5 bases removed from V and 0 bases from J, the gap between germline ends came to 13 bases. Germline values: CDR1 LNHDA, CDR2 SQIVND (reference sequence). The CDR3 DNA follows: TGTGCCAGTAGTCTTCAACGAGGGGTGAACACTGAAGCTTTCTTT. This gives the protein CASSLQRGVNTEAFF.

This clone was seen a handful of times. The chain carries TRBV4-1 and TRBJ2-7; 9 bases align to TRBD1. V trimming: 3 bases; J trimming: 1 base; junction bases outside the gene matches: 4. This CDR3 comprises 15 residues. The V gene's germline CDR1 is MGHRA and CDR2 YSYEKL. As DNA, the CDR3 is TGCGCCAGCAGCCAGCCAGGGACAGGGTCCTACGAGCAGTACTTC. It yields the protein CASSQPGTGSYEQYF.

This clone was counted a single time. The CDR3 sequence is CASRRGGAAYNEQFF. DNA for the CDR3: TGTGCCAGCAGGCGAGGGGGCGCGGCCTACAATGAGCAGTTCTTC. This chain links TRBV13 with TRBJ2-1, with 7 bases matching TRBD1. With V trimmed by 6 bases and J by 2 bases, 7 bases remained unmatched. CDR3 length: 15 amino acids. Germline V gene data show CDR1 as PRHDT and CDR2 as FYEKMQ (reference sequence).

The V call is TRBV30, the J call TRBJ2-7; D might be TRBD1 or TRBD2, each matching 6 bases. Germline CDR1 and CDR2: GTSNPN and SVGIG (reference sequence). This CDR3 has 15 amino acids. V was clipped by 5 bases and J by 5 bases, with 22 bases between them. The CDR3 DNA reads TGTGCCTGGGGGGGGCCCCAACACCTGGGGAACGAGCAGTACTTC. The encoded protein is CAWGGPQHLGNEQYF. The whole variable domain, remainder taken from reference TRBV30 and TRBJ2-7, is SQTIHQWPATLVQPVGSPLSLECTVEGTSNPNLYWYRQAAGRGLQLLFYSVGIGQISSEVPQNLSASRPQDRQFILSSKKLLLSDSGFYLCAWGGPQHLGNEQYFGPGTRLTVT.

V gene TRBV6-5 combines with J gene TRBJ2-7; 7 bases agree with TRBD2. The ends lost 7 bases at V and 0 bases at J; junction bases unmatched: 3. The CDR3 is 13 residues long. Germline CDR1 and CDR2: MNHEY and SVGAGI. DNA of the CDR3: TGTGCCAGCAAAGCGGGACCCTCCTACGAGCAGTACTTC. The encoded protein is CASKAGPSYEQYF.

J is TRBJ2-7 and V is TRBV5-4; D tentatively reads TRBD1 or TRBD2 (5 bases each). Trimming left V 5 bases short and J 5 bases short, with 23 bases between. The CDR3 consists of 16 residues. CDR1 is SGHNT, CDR2 YYREEE, per germline (reference sequence). The CDR3 DNA sequence: TGTGCCAGCAGTACCCGCCGGGGCCCGATCGGCGACGAGCAGTACTTC. Translation: CASSTRRGPIGDEQYF.

V usage is TRBV28 and J usage is TRBJ2-7; the D gene is possibly TRBD2 (6 bases). Trimming took off 7 bases at V and 2 bases at J, with 9 bases between the two ends. Germline V CDR1 and CDR2: MDHEN, SYDVKM. The CDR3 length is 12 residues. The CDR3: CASTRGTYEQYF. The CDR3 DNA follows: TGTGCCAGCACCCGGGGGACCTACGAGCAGTACTTC.